Below, 27 T cell receptor beta chains from the same sample are listed, as sequenced in a study of control samples from healthy donors and cancer patients. This table comes from immunoSEQ multiplex PCR, and its TCRdb copy is limited to in-frame clones, with some not included. Of about 160,000 clones in the sample, roughly 95% are singletons; the top ten hold 1%. Sequenced input: blood. These TCRs come from a woman in her 30s in good health.

The rearrangement links TRBV2 to TRBJ1-2; D is unresolved. The CDR3 runs 12 residues. Germline V gene lookup returns CDR1 SNHLY and CDR2 FYNNEI. Trimming pared 8 bases from V and 1 base from J, leaving 8 bases between. The DNA of the CDR3 is TGTGCCAGCGACCGTTATAACTATGGCTACACCTTC. It specifies CASDRYNYGYTF.

The chain employs TRBV7-9 and TRBJ2-7; 7 nucleotides line up with TRBD2. The CDR3 has 14 residues. The V gene's germline CDR1 is SEHNR and CDR2 FQNEAQ (reference sequence). Trimming took 5 bases from V and 4 from J; bases not matched to a gene: 8. CDR3 in amino acids: CASSPAGDFYEQYF. The CDR3 region has the DNA TGTGCCAGCAGCCCCGCGGGGGACTTTTACGAGCAGTACTTC.

The V gene is TRBV3-1 (or the pseudogene TRBV3-2), the J gene TRBJ1-2; D possibly corresponds to TRBD1 (5 bases). Germline V gives CDR1 LGHDT, CDR2 YNNKEL (reference sequence). The CDR3 is 13 amino acids. The V end lost 3 bases, the J end lost 4 bases, and 9 bases lay between the germline ends. The CDR3 nucleotides are TGTGCCAGCAGCCAGGGGGGAGGCTATGGCTACACCTTC. Translation gives CASSQGGGYGYTF.

Here the CDR3 reads CASSLGAEGASYEQYF. CDR3 bases: TGCGCCAGCAGCTTGGGCGCGGAGGGGGCTTCCTACGAGCAGTACTTC. This rearrangement joins TRBV5-1 to TRBJ2-7, with a tentative D call TRBD1 (7 bases). The CDR3 has 16 amino acids. V shed 0 bases and J shed 1 base, with 14 bases lying between them. The germline gives CDR1 SGHRS, CDR2 YFSETQ.

A single count supports this clone. The J gene is TRBJ2-1, the V gene TRBV7-9, with unresolved D. This CDR3 spans 17 amino acids. CDR1 is SEHNR, CDR2 FQNEAQ, per germline (reference sequence). V was pared by 1 base and J by 4 bases, with 17 bases between. The CDR3 is CASSLGKGSLQYNEQFF. In DNA form, the CDR3 reads TGTGCCAGCAGCTTAGGCAAAGGGTCGCTTCAGTACAATGAGCAGTTCTTC.

This sequence joins TRBV11-3 and TRBJ2-6; a weak D match, TRBD2 (5 bases). With 4 bases removed from V and 4 bases from J, the gap between germline ends came to 17 bases. Germline V gives CDR1 SGHNT, CDR2 YENEEA. This CDR3 is built from 17 residues. The CDR3 DNA sequence: TGTGCCAGCAGCTCCAAAACGGGGTATTCCGGGGCCAACGTCCTGACTTTC. Amino acids: CASSSKTGYSGANVLTF.

The chain links TRBV10-3 to TRBJ1-1; 8 positions match TRBD1. With 6 bases clipped from V and 1 base from J, the junction kept 10 bases outside the gene matches. The CDR3 loop spans 16 amino acids. CDR1 is ENHRY and CDR2 is SYGVKD in the germline V gene. The CDR3 reads CAIRFSRDRSNTEAFF. DNA of the CDR3: TGTGCCATCAGATTCTCCCGGGACAGGTCGAACACTGAAGCTTTCTTT.

With respect to this clone: The junction differs from germline at one of its ends, possibly a read error. The rearrangement links TRBV19 to TRBJ2-3, with D perhaps being TRBD1 or TRBD2 (6 bases each). The CDR3 totals 15 residues. Germline V CDR1 and CDR2: LNHDA, SQIVND (reference sequence). The chain's CDR3 is CAGSVQGDRGDTQYF. The DNA of the CDR3 is TGTGCCGGTAGTGTACAGGGAGACCGGGGGGATACGCAGTATTTT.

This clone was recorded only once. The gene calls are TRBV4-1 and TRBJ2-3; TRBD2 might be the D (6 bases). Per germline, CDR1 MGHRA and CDR2 YSYEKL. CDR3 length: 17 residues. V was cut by 0 bases and J by 4 bases, with 17 bases left in between. This chain's CDR3 is CASSQDGGKGRSDTQYF. The CDR3, as DNA: TGCGCCAGCAGCCAAGATGGGGGAAAGGGGAGGTCAGATACGCAGTATTTT.

The chain joins TRBV2 to TRBJ2-7; 7 bases line up with TRBD1. Per germline, CDR1 SNHLY and CDR2 FYNNEI. The CDR3 is made up of 15 amino acids. V lost 6 bases, J lost 0 bases, and 8 bases stayed unmatched. CDR3 sequence (DNA): TGTGCCAGCAGCGTTGACAGGGCATACTCCTACGAGCAGTACTTC. Amino acid sequence: CASSVDRAYSYEQYF.

J is TRBJ2-2 and V is TRBV7-3, with D possibly being TRBD2 (6 bases). The CDR3 extends over 14 amino acids. The V gene lost 2 bases and the J gene lost 3 bases, with 7 bases spanning the gap. Germline V gene sequence: CDR1 SGHTA, CDR2 FQGTGA. The CDR3 bases are TGTGCCAGCAGCTTACGCGGGGACACCGGGGAGCTGTTTTTT. Its translation is CASSLRGDTGELFF. Full variable domain (missing parts from reference TRBV7-3 and TRBJ2-2): GAGVSQTPSNKVTEKGKYVELRCDPISGHTALYWYRQSLGQGPEFLIYFQGTGAADDSGLPNDRFFAVRPEGSVSTLKIQRTERGDSAVYLCASSLRGDTGELFFGEGSRLTVL.

This rearrangement joins TRBV5-1 to TRBJ1-2; TRBD1 matches at 11 bases. V gave up 3 bases and J gave up 4 bases; unmatched junction bases: 5. Germline CDR1 is SGHRS and CDR2 is YFSETQ. This CDR3 is 15 amino acids long. The chain's CDR3 is CASSSGQGAAYGYTF. The CDR3 DNA reads as TGCGCCAGCAGCTCTGGACAGGGGGCGGCCTATGGCTACACCTTC. Supplemented by reference TRBV5-1 and TRBJ1-2, the full variable domain reads KAGVTQTPRYLIKTRGQQVTLSCSPISGHRSVSWYQQTPGQGLQFLFEYFSETQRNKGNFPGRFSGRQFSNSRSEMNVSTLELGDSALYLCASSSGQGAAYGYTFGSGTRLTVV.

The rearrangement joins TRBV4-1 to TRBJ1-4; D is perhaps TRBD1 (6 bases). The CDR3 totals 16 residues. The ends were cut back, 0 bases at V and 5 bases at J, with 13 bases in the middle. Germline CDR1 and CDR2: MGHRA and YSYEKL. Here the CDR3 DNA reads TGCGCCAGCAGCCAAGATCCACAGGGCTTCAATGAAAAACTGTTTTTT. Translating gives CASSQDPQGFNEKLFF.

V is TRBV15 and J is TRBJ2-7; possibly TRBD1 for D (6 bases). Germline CDR1 and CDR2: LNHNV and YYDKDF (reference sequence). V lost 1 base, J lost 7 bases, and 17 bases lay in between. The length of the CDR3 is 15 residues. The chain's CDR3 is CATSRARRRQGEQYF. The CDR3 nucleotides read TGTGCCACCAGCAGAGCCCGTCGCCGCCAGGGGGAGCAGTACTTC.

The chain uses TRBV5-4 and TRBJ2-1; D unresolved. The V gene's germline CDR1 is SGHNT and CDR2 YYREEE (reference sequence). This CDR3 spans 14 amino acids. Between the trimmed V and J ends, which lost 0 bases and 6 bases, there was a span of 10 bases. The CDR3 bases are TGTGCCAGCAGCTTGGGTCGGGCTCCCAATGAGCAGTTCTTC. Amino acids: CASSLGRAPNEQFF.

V gene TRBV11-2 combines with J gene TRBJ1-5; D is unresolved. V lost 3 bases and J lost 5, with 8 bases in between. This CDR3 is 13 amino acids long. Germline assignment: CDR1 SGHAT and CDR2 FQNNGV. CDR3 nucleotide sequence: TGTGCCAGCAGCTTGAATAATCATCAGCCCCAGCATTTT. This encodes CASSLNNHQPQHF.

This chain joins TRBV5-4 and TRBJ1-1, with TRBD1 matching over 7 bases. The germline CDR1 and CDR2 sequences are SGHNT and YYREEE (reference sequence). The CDR3 has 15 residues. J was trimmed by 1 base and V by 0 bases; bases with no gene match: 3. CDR3 sequence reads: CASSLAPGGNTEAFF. CDR3 nucleotide sequence: TGTGCCAGCAGCTTGGCCCCAGGGGGGAACACTGAAGCTTTCTTT.

The V call is TRBV5-1, the J call TRBJ1-5; perhaps TRBD1 as D (6 bases). Germline V gives CDR1 SGHRS, CDR2 YFSETQ. Trimming took 1 base from V and 6 from J, leaving 14 bases between them. The CDR3 has 15 residues. Written as DNA, the CDR3 is TGCGCCAGCAGCTTGTTTGCGGGGGCCGGTCAGCCCCAGCATTTT. Encoded protein: CASSLFAGAGQPQHF.

In its sample, this clone was seen once. This rearrangement joins TRBV28 to TRBJ1-5, with D unclear. Germline assignment: CDR1 MDHEN and CDR2 SYDVKM. Trimming removed 8 bases at V and 7 bases at J, with 9 bases between. The CDR3 has 11 amino acids. CDR3 residues: CASRRGQPQHF. CDR3 in DNA: TGTGCCAGCCGCCGGGGACAGCCCCAGCATTTT.

This sequence joins TRBV6-6 and TRBJ2-1, with 7 bases aligning to TRBD2. The CDR3 consists of 16 residues. Germline V CDR1 and CDR2: MNHNY, SVGAGI (reference sequence). J gave up 3 bases and V 5 bases, and 10 bases lay outside the gene matches. The CDR3 region is CASSQPGVAGYNEQFF. The CDR3, as DNA: TGTGCCAGCAGTCAACCCGGGGTAGCGGGCTACAATGAGCAGTTCTTC.

This sequence joins TRBV7-9 and TRBJ1-2; TRBD1 is a possible D gene (5 bases). The CDR3 runs 15 residues. Trimming left V 4 bases short and J 3 bases short, with 15 bases between. Germline loops: CDR1 SEHNR, CDR2 FQNEAQ (reference sequence). CDR3 nucleotides: TGTGCCAGCAGCTACTATGAGACAGCTTACTATGGCTACACCTTC. Protein: CASSYYETAYYGYTF. The variable domain in full, with the rest retrieved from reference TRBV7-9 and TRBJ1-2, is DTGVSQNPRHKITKRGQNVTFRCDPISEHNRLYWYRQTLGQGPEFLTYFQNEAQLEKSRLLSDRFSAERPKGSFSTLEIQRTEQGDSAMYLCASSYYETAYYGYTFGSGTRLTVV.

This chain joins TRBV9 and TRBJ2-5, with D unclear. The CDR3 is made up of 12 amino acids. Trimming took 0 bases from V and 4 from J, leaving 4 bases between them. Germline values: CDR1 SGDLS, CDR2 YYNGEE. The CDR3 loop is CASSVGGETQYF. The CDR3 DNA is TGTGCCAGCAGCGTAGGGGGAGAGACCCAGTACTTC.

The CDR3 DNA sequence: TGTGCCTGGAGGAGAGGTTATAATCAGCCCCAGCATTTT. Protein sequence: CAWRRGYNQPQHF. This rearrangement joins TRBV30 to TRBJ1-5, with D uncertain. V was shortened by 3 bases and J by 4 bases, with 10 bases between the two germline ends. Germline lookup yields CDR1 GTSNPN and CDR2 SVGIG (reference sequence). The CDR3 sequence is 13 residues long.

V gene TRBV6-2 or TRBV6-3 combines with J gene TRBJ2-5, with a tentative D call TRBD2 (5 bases). The CDR3 is 14 residues long. Germline V gives CDR1 MNHEY, CDR2 SVGEGT. V lost 2 bases to trimming and J lost 1 base, with 8 bases between them. CDR3 nucleotides: TGTGCCAGCAGTTACGAGGGTCCCCAAGAGACCCAGTACTTC. Its translation is CASSYEGPQETQYF.

V gene TRBV30 combines with J gene TRBJ2-7; D call uncertain. CDR1 and CDR2 from the germline V gene are GTSNPN and SVGIG (reference sequence). V was trimmed by 3 bases and J by 3 bases, leaving 12 bases between them. CDR3 length: 13 residues. The CDR3 coding sequence is TGTGCCTGGAGCGGCTTCCAAAACTACGAGCAGTACTTC. Its translation is CAWSGFQNYEQYF.

The V gene is TRBV9, the J gene TRBJ1-2, with 10 bases that match TRBD1. Germline trimming cut 4 bases from V and 1 base from J; bases unmatched to any gene: 4. CDR3 length: 15 residues. In germline, CDR1 is SGDLS, CDR2 YYNGEE. In DNA form, the CDR3 reads TGTGCCAGCAGCCTCGGGACAGGGGTTAACTATGGCTACACCTTC. Its protein product is CASSLGTGVNYGYTF.

The V call is TRBV10-3, the J call TRBJ2-1; 8 bases align to TRBD2. Germline lookup yields CDR1 ENHRY and CDR2 SYGVKD. The ends lost 10 bases at V and 15 bases at J; junction bases unmatched: 17. CDR3 length: 13 residues. CDR3 bases: TGTGCCACCGCACCTATGTCGGGAGGGCCTGGGTTCTTC. Protein sequence: CATAPMSGGPGFF.